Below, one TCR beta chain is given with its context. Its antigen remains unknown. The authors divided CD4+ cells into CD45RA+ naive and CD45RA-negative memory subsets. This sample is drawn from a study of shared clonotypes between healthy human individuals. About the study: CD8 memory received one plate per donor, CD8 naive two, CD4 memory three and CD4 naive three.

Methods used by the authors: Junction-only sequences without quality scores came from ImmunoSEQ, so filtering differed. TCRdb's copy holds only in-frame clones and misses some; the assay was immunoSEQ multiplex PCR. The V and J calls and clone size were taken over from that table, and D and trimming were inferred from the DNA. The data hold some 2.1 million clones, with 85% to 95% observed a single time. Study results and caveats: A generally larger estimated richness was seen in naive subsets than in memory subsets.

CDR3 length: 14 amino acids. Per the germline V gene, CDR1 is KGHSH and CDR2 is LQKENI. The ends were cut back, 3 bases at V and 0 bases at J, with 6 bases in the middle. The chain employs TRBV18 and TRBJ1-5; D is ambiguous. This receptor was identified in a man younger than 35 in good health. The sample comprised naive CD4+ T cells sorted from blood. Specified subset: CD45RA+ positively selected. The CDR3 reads CASSPPYSNQPQHF. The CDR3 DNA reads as TGTGCCAGCTCACCCCCGTATAGCAATCAGCCCCAGCATTTT.